The 25 T cell receptor beta chains given below trace back to one sample, sequenced in a study of blood T cell repertoires in COVID-19. Method: immunoSEQ multiplex PCR; TCRdb's copy keeps in-frame clones and lacks some. The data hold 85,000 to 95,000 clones, with about 87% observed a single time. Material: peripheral blood. The receptors originated from a human donor with acute or convalescent COVID-19. The donor label of this sample is uncertain.

The rearrangement joins TRBV28 to TRBJ1-4, with a weak D call TRBD1 (5 bases). The germline V and J ends were trimmed by 5 bases and 10 bases, with 11 bases remaining between them. CDR3 length: 12 amino acids. Germline lookup yields CDR1 MDHEN and CDR2 SYDVKM. Written as DNA, the CDR3 is TGTGCCAGCAGTCTCCAGGGCGGAAAACTGTTTTTT. As protein: CASSLQGGKLFF.

The V gene is TRBV20-1, the J gene TRBJ1-4; D unclear. Germline CDR1 is DFQATT and CDR2 is SNEGSKA (reference sequence). This CDR3 has 11 amino acids. CDR3 bases: TGCAGCGGGTCGGAGGGAGGAAAACTGTTTTTT. Its protein is CSGSEGGKLFF.

This chain connects TRBV3-1 (or the pseudogene TRBV3-2) to TRBJ1-2, with D possibly matching TRBD1 (6 bases). The ends were cut back, 1 base at V and 3 bases at J, with 12 bases in the middle. Germline assignment: CDR1 LGHDT and CDR2 YNNKEL (reference sequence). The CDR3 length is 15 residues. In nucleotides, the CDR3 is TGTGCCAGCAGCCAAGGTGGGGGCCGGTACTATGGCTACACCTTC. It codes for CASSQGGGRYYGYTF.

The chain couples TRBV29-1 to TRBJ2-5, with D possibly matching TRBD2 (6 bases). V was pared by 7 bases and J by 4 bases, with 16 bases between. CDR1 and CDR2 (germline): SQVTM, ANQGSEA. The CDR3 totals 13 residues. CDR3 coding DNA: TGCAGCGCCGTCCGGACGGGAGCAGAGACCCAGTACTTC. Amino acids: CSAVRTGAETQYF. Full variable domain (rest looked up from reference TRBV29-1 and TRBJ2-5): SAVISQKPSRDICQRGTSLTIQCQVDSQVTMMFWYRQQPGQSLTLIATANQGSEATYESGFVIDKFPISRPNLTFSTLTVSNMSPEDSSIYLCSAVRTGAETQYFGPGTRLLVL.

This sequence joins TRBV28 and TRBJ2-1; D is perhaps TRBD2 (5 bases). The V end lost 3 bases, the J end lost 2 bases, and 8 bases lay between the germline ends. Germline assignment: CDR1 MDHEN and CDR2 SYDVKM. The CDR3 spans 14 residues. CDR3 DNA sequence: TGTGCCAGCAGTTTGAGGGCCGCCTACAATGAGCAGTTCTTC. Its translation is CASSLRAAYNEQFF.

The rearrangement links TRBV3-1 (or the pseudogene TRBV3-2) to TRBJ1-3; tentative D call: TRBD1 (5 bases). The CDR3 has 14 residues. Germline-derived CDR1 and CDR2 are LGHDT and YNNKEL (reference sequence). Trimming took 4 bases from V and 0 from J, leaving 7 bases between them. Here the CDR3 DNA reads TGTGCCAGCAGCCCAGGACACTCTGGAAACACCATATATTTT. Translation: CASSPGHSGNTIYF.

This chain connects TRBV5-1 to TRBJ2-3; 7 bases align to TRBD1. This CDR3 contains 14 residues. With V trimmed by 4 bases and J by 1 base, 3 bases remained unmatched. CDR1 and CDR2 from the germline V gene are SGHRS and YFSETQ. The CDR3 bases are TGCGCCAGCAGCCCTGACAGGGGCACAGATACGCAGTATTTT. Translation: CASSPDRGTDTQYF.

The chain recombines TRBV9 with TRBJ2-1; 15 bases align to TRBD2. The CDR3 loop spans 16 amino acids. V trimming: 0 bases; J trimming: 6 bases; junction bases outside the gene matches: 1. CDR1 and CDR2 (germline): SGDLS, YYNGEE. The CDR3 reads CASSVGTSGGANEQFF. In DNA form, the CDR3 reads TGTGCCAGCAGCGTAGGGACTAGCGGGGGGGCCAATGAGCAGTTCTTC.

The chain uses TRBV5-1 and TRBJ1-2; 9 positions match TRBD1. CDR1 is SGHRS and CDR2 is YFSETQ in the germline V gene. With 0 bases clipped from V and 1 base from J, the junction kept 4 bases outside the gene matches. The CDR3 is made up of 16 amino acids. In DNA, the CDR3 is TGCGCCAGCAGCTTGGAGGGACAGGGAGTTAACTATGGCTACACCTTC. This sequence encodes CASSLEGQGVNYGYTF.

This chain links TRBV4-2 with TRBJ1-5, with D possibly TRBD1 on 5 matching bases. Per the germline V gene, CDR1 is LGHNA and CDR2 is YNFKEQ. This CDR3 contains 17 residues. The V end was cut by 2 bases, the J end by 4 bases, with 18 bases between. The CDR3 DNA sequence: TGTGCCAGCAGCCAACGGACAAGTACTATGCCTAATCAGCCCCAGCATTTT. It yields the protein CASSQRTSTMPNQPQHF.

The gene calls are TRBV28 and TRBJ1-6; TRBD1 aligns across 9 bases. From germline, CDR1 is MDHEN and CDR2 SYDVKM. J gave up 7 bases and V 5 bases, and 3 bases lay outside the gene matches. This CDR3 region has 14 residues. Written as DNA, the CDR3 is TGTGCCAGCAGTGGGGGACAGGGAAATTCACCCCTCCACTTT. Encoded protein: CASSGGQGNSPLHF.

The chain employs TRBV6-5 and TRBJ2-2; a possible D gene is TRBD1 (6 bases). Trimming cost V 2 bases and J 4 bases, with 8 bases left between them. This CDR3 has 14 residues. CDR1 is MNHEY and CDR2 is SVGAGI in the germline V gene. The CDR3 bases are TGTGCCAGCAGTTACGGACAGCCCACCGGGGAGCTGTTTTTT. It codes for CASSYGQPTGELFF.

The V gene is TRBV6-5, the J gene TRBJ1-6, with 7 bases aligning to TRBD1. The CDR3 is 14 amino acids. Unmatched junction bases numbered 10, after V lost 10 bases and J lost 7 bases. CDR1 and CDR2 from the germline V gene are MNHEY and SVGAGI. The DNA for the CDR3 is TGTGCCACCTTTGGCGGGACAGCAAATTCACCCCTCCACTTT. It is translated as CATFGGTANSPLHF.

V usage is TRBV3-1 (or the pseudogene TRBV3-2) and J usage is TRBJ2-1; TRBD2 matches 12 bases. Per the germline V gene, CDR1 is LGHDT and CDR2 is YNNKEL (reference sequence). There are 15 residues in the CDR3. V trimming: 4 bases; J trimming: 7 bases; junction bases outside the gene matches: 5. The CDR3 DNA is TGTGCCAGCAGCCCCCCTAGCGGGGGGGGGAATGAGCAGTTCTTC. Translation: CASSPPSGGGNEQFF.

The chain carries TRBV11-3 and TRBJ2-1, with 7 bases fitting TRBD1. In germline, CDR1 is SGHNT, CDR2 YENEEA. This CDR3 has 14 residues. Trimming cost V 5 bases and J 10 bases; bases outside gene matches: 11. For the CDR3, the DNA is TGTGCCAGCAGCCGTGGGACAGCGAAGATGGAGCAGTTCTTC. It translates to CASSRGTAKMEQFF.

This chain's CDR3 is CASSYLAGRQINTIYF. CDR3 coding DNA: TGTGCCAGCAGTTACCTCGCGGGACGCCAAATAAACACCATATATTTT. The V and J genes are TRBV6-6 and TRBJ1-3; tentative D call: TRBD1 (5 bases). The CDR3 covers 16 residues. V lost 2 bases and J 6 bases, leaving 17 bases between the germline ends. Germline CDR1 is MNHNY and CDR2 is SVGAGI (reference sequence).

The chain joins TRBV5-4 to TRBJ1-2; 10 positions agree with TRBD1. Germline CDR1 is SGHNT and CDR2 is YYREEE (reference sequence). The CDR3 has 14 residues. The V gene end was trimmed by 0 bases and the J gene end by 7 bases; junction bases not matched to a gene: 3. Here the CDR3 reads CASSLVGQGGGYTF. The CDR3 coding sequence is TGTGCCAGCAGCTTGGTCGGACAGGGGGGTGGCTACACCTTC.

The chain carries TRBV7-7 and TRBJ1-5, with D possibly being TRBD1 (5 bases). Germline loops: CDR1 SSHAT, CDR2 FNYEAQ (reference sequence). This CDR3 is 17 amino acids long. The germline V and J ends were trimmed by 6 bases and 0 bases, with 18 bases remaining between them. In nucleotides, the CDR3 is TGTGCCAGCAGTTTTGGCCGGGACTCCCATAGCAATCAGCCCCAGCATTTT. It codes for CASSFGRDSHSNQPQHF.

The chain recombines TRBV6-1 with TRBJ2-4, with a possible D match to TRBD2 (6 bases). The V end lost 7 bases, the J end lost 3 bases, and 10 bases lay between the germline ends. The CDR3 loop spans 13 amino acids. From germline, CDR1 is MNHNS and CDR2 SASEGT. CDR3 DNA sequence: TGTGCCAGCACTATCGGGGGCAAAAACATTCAGTACTTC. Its translation is CASTIGGKNIQYF.

The DNA of the CDR3 is TGTGCCAGCAGCGAAAGGGCCGGGGTCAGGGAGACCCAGTACTTC. Translating it yields CASSERAGVRETQYF. The rearrangement uses TRBV6-2 or TRBV6-3 and TRBJ2-5; D perhaps matches TRBD2 (5 bases). The CDR3 runs 15 residues. Germline CDR1 reads MNHEY; CDR2 reads SVGEGT. V was shortened by 6 bases and J by 5 bases, with 19 bases between the two germline ends.

This clone is a singleton in its sample. The chain has TRBV5-4 and TRBJ2-2; no firm D call. Per germline, CDR1 SGHNT and CDR2 YYREEE (reference sequence). V was cut by 4 bases and J by 2 bases, with 15 bases left in between. The CDR3 is made up of 16 amino acids. CDR3 sequence: CASSGLQYFNTGELFF. The CDR3 region has the DNA TGTGCCAGCAGCGGATTACAGTATTTTAACACCGGGGAGCTGTTTTTT.

The chain uses TRBV5-1 and TRBJ1-4; 7 nucleotides line up with TRBD1. The V and J ends lost 3 bases and 0 bases, in that order; junction bases with no gene match: 5. The CDR3 spans 16 residues. Germline values: CDR1 SGHRS, CDR2 YFSETQ. The CDR3 DNA follows: TGCGCCAGCAGCTCAATACAGGGGACAACTAATGAAAAACTGTTTTTT. This gives the protein CASSSIQGTTNEKLFF.

J is TRBJ1-2 and V is TRBV7-9, with D possibly TRBD1 on 5 matching bases. CDR3 length equals 12 residues. Deletions cut 7 bases from V and 8 bases from J, with 14 bases between. Germline loops: CDR1 SEHNR, CDR2 FQNEAQ (reference sequence). In DNA form, the CDR3 reads TGTGCCAGCACCAACTGGAGGGGCGGCTACACCTTC. Amino acid sequence: CASTNWRGGYTF.

This clone turned up a few times. V is TRBV5-1 and J is TRBJ2-7, with 7 bases fitting TRBD2. The V segment lost 0 bases and the J segment 7 bases; nucleotides outside the gene matches: 10. The CDR3 extends over 15 amino acids. Germline V CDR1 and CDR2: SGHRS, YFSETQ. CDR3 sequence: CASSLDPSAGREQYF. The CDR3 DNA is TGCGCCAGCAGCTTGGATCCCAGTGCCGGGAGGGAGCAGTACTTC.

This chain connects TRBV5-6 to TRBJ1-4; possible D gene TRBD1, 5 bases. The germline V gene encodes CDR1 SGHDT and CDR2 YYEEEE. The germline V and J ends were trimmed by 4 bases and 3 bases, with 7 bases remaining between them. CDR3 length equals 13 residues. The CDR3 DNA reads TGTGCCAGCAGCAAGGGGTCTAATGAAAAACTGTTTTTT. Its translation is CASSKGSNEKLFF.